These 22 T cell receptor beta chains were all obtained from the same sample, sequenced in a study of post-analysis software for immune sequencing data. cDNA libraries of TCR beta carried unique molecular identifiers. TCRdb reprocessed the PCR reads with MiXCR, giving one entry per CDR3 protein. The sample lists 650,000 to 850,000 distinct CDR3 sequences, 46% seen once, with 4.9% in the top ten. Study outcomes and limitations: Patients carried roughly 5 TRBV segments more frequently than controls did, and TRBV5-6, TRBV5-1 and TRBV20-1 were among them.

Their cognate antigens are unknown. Sequences were obtained from blood. The receptors originated from a girl aged 5 to 17 with multiple sclerosis.

The chain is built from TRBV15 and TRBJ1-1; D perhaps matches TRBD1 (5 bases). Trimming stripped 5 bases from V and 2 bases from J, with 15 bases between. Germline CDR1 and CDR2: LNHNV and YYDKDF (reference sequence). There are 15 residues in the CDR3. The CDR3 is CATSPRAGSNTEAFF. The CDR3, as DNA: TGTGCCACCAGCCCCAGGGCGGGATCCAACACTGAAGCTTTCTTT.

In DNA form, the CDR3 reads TGTGCCAGCAGTGAGGTAAGCAGCAATCAGCCCCAGCATTTT. Its translation is CASSEVSSNQPQHF. V gene TRBV6-1 combines with J gene TRBJ1-5; D remains unclear. The CDR3 runs to 14 residues. Germline V gene data show CDR1 as MNHNS and CDR2 as SASEGT. V dropped 3 bases and J dropped 1 base, with 7 bases sitting between them.

V is TRBV2 and J is TRBJ2-1; the D is unclear. This CDR3 has 12 amino acids. Germline CDR1 SNHLY, CDR2 FYNNEI. V lost 8 bases, J lost 1 base, and 6 bases lay in between. Written as DNA, the CDR3 is TGTGCCAGCGTCGGGTCCTACAATGAGCAGTTCTTC. It codes for CASVGSYNEQFF. The whole variable domain, remainder taken from reference TRBV2 and TRBJ2-1, is EPEVTQTPSHQVTQMGQEVILRCVPISNHLYFYWYRQILGQKVEFLVSFYNNEISEKSEIFDDQFSVERPDGSNFTLKIRSTKLEDSAMYFCASVGSYNEQFFGPGTRLTVL.

The V call is TRBV7-2, the J call TRBJ1-5; 9 bases align to TRBD1. There are 15 residues in the CDR3. Germline-derived CDR1 and CDR2 are SGHTA and FQGNSA. Germline trimming cut 4 bases from V and 4 bases from J; bases unmatched to any gene: 5. Here the CDR3 reads CASSSGTGTNQPQHF. CDR3 coding DNA: TGTGCCAGCAGCTCGGGGACAGGGACAAATCAGCCCCAGCATTTT.

J is TRBJ2-1 and V is TRBV20-1, with 10 bases fitting TRBD1. The germline gives CDR1 DFQATT, CDR2 SNEGSKA (reference sequence). The CDR3 has 12 amino acids. Trimming at V came to 5 bases and at J to 7 bases, leaving 2 bases not matched to a gene. CDR3 amino acids: CSAGTGVNEQFF. The CDR3 coding sequence is TGCAGTGCTGGGACAGGGGTTAATGAGCAGTTCTTC.

The gene calls are TRBV29-1 and TRBJ2-2; 13 positions match TRBD2. J gave up 2 bases and V 7 bases, and 4 bases lay outside the gene matches. In germline, CDR1 is SQVTM, CDR2 ANQGSEA. The CDR3 extends over 15 amino acids. The CDR3 loop is CSAGTSGTNTGELFF. The CDR3, as DNA: TGCAGCGCTGGGACTAGCGGGACAAACACCGGGGAGCTGTTTTTT.

There are a few counts of this clonotype. This sequence joins TRBV15 and TRBJ2-7, with D perhaps TRBD1 (5 bases). The ends were cut back, 1 base at V and 6 bases at J, with 19 bases in the middle. The CDR3 spans 16 residues. Germline assignment: CDR1 LNHNV and CDR2 YYDKDF (reference sequence). The CDR3 sequence: CATSRGAWQGKGEQYF. CDR3 sequence (DNA): TGTGCCACCAGCAGAGGAGCGTGGCAGGGTAAAGGCGAGCAGTACTTC.

The chain links TRBV20-1 to TRBJ2-7; unclear D gene. Deletions cut 3 bases from V and 3 bases from J, with 6 bases between. CDR3 length: 11 residues. Germline V gene sequence: CDR1 DFQATT, CDR2 SNEGSKA (reference sequence). CDR3 protein: CSASNGYEQYF. CDR3 nucleotide sequence: TGCAGTGCTAGTAACGGCTACGAGCAGTACTTC.

This rearrangement joins TRBV2 to TRBJ2-1; D may be TRBD2 (6 bases). The germline gives CDR1 SNHLY, CDR2 FYNNEI. Trimming took off 7 bases at V and 4 bases at J, with 20 bases between the two ends. The CDR3 length is 16 residues. In DNA form, the CDR3 reads TGTGCCAGCACCGGCGGGGTTAAGACTGCGTACAATGAGCAGTTCTTC. It is translated as CASTGGVKTAYNEQFF.

This clonotype was observed once. V is TRBV10-3 and J is TRBJ2-1; 7 nucleotides match TRBD1. V was pared by 4 bases and J by 5 bases, with 2 bases of the junction left unmatched. The germline V gene has CDR1 ENHRY and CDR2 SYGVKD. The CDR3 consists of 13 residues. CDR3 nucleotide sequence: TGTGCCATCAGTGGGGACAGAAACAATGAGCAGTTCTTC. Amino acids: CAISGDRNNEQFF.

In its sample, this clonotype was seen a few times. This chain's CDR3 is CATSRVTGLAQKLFF. The CDR3 DNA sequence: TGTGCCACCAGCAGAGTGACAGGGTTGGCACAAAAACTGTTTTTT. The J gene is TRBJ1-4, the V gene TRBV15; TRBD1 matches 7 bases. CDR3 size: 15 residues. Trimming removed 1 base from V and 9 bases from J; junction bases left unmatched: 8. CDR1 LNHNV and CDR2 YYDKDF come from the germline V gene (reference sequence).

This clonotype showed up just a few times. The gene calls are TRBV7-3 and TRBJ2-6, with D tentatively TRBD2 (6 bases). The CDR3 covers 17 residues. V lost 4 bases and J lost 0, with 13 bases in between. Germline V gives CDR1 SGHTA, CDR2 FQGTGA. The CDR3 bases are TGTGCCAGCAGCTCCCGGGACTCCCGCTCTGGGGCCAACGTCCTGACTTTC. This encodes CASSSRDSRSGANVLTF.

This clonotype was detected only a few times. The chain is built from TRBV7-3 and TRBJ2-1, with TRBD2 matching over 11 bases. This CDR3 contains 16 residues. Germline loops: CDR1 SGHTA, CDR2 FQGTGA. After removal of 2 bases from V and 6 bases from J, the junction contained 6 bases not matched to a gene. The chain's CDR3 is CASSLGLAGVSNEQFF. The CDR3 DNA sequence: TGTGCCAGCAGCTTAGGACTAGCGGGTGTATCCAATGAGCAGTTCTTC.

The V call is TRBV4-2, the J call TRBJ2-5; 8 positions match TRBD2. V dropped 0 bases and J dropped 11; count of bases not matched to a gene: 20. Germline V gene lookup returns CDR1 LGHNA and CDR2 YNFKEQ. The CDR3 runs to 18 residues. CDR3 residues: CASSQEESGSWSYNEQYF. For the CDR3, the DNA is TGTGCCAGCAGCCAAGAAGAGAGCGGGAGTTGGTCCTACAATGAGCAGTACTTC.

The chain has TRBV20-1 and TRBJ2-7, with D perhaps matching TRBD1 (6 bases). V lost 3 bases to trimming and J lost 0 bases, with 15 bases between them. This CDR3 comprises 15 residues. Germline CDR1 and CDR2: DFQATT and SNEGSKA (reference sequence). The CDR3 is CSARSVGTNSYEQYF. The CDR3 DNA follows: TGCAGTGCTAGGTCAGTTGGGACAAACTCCTACGAGCAGTACTTC.

This clonotype has just one count. The chain joins TRBV7-6 to TRBJ2-1; 7 nucleotides match TRBD1. Germline CDR1 is SGHVS and CDR2 is FNYEAQ. The length of the CDR3 is 16 residues. V dropped 5 bases and J dropped 3; count of bases not matched to a gene: 10. The CDR3 sequence: CASSPGSAGGYNEQFF. For the CDR3, the DNA is TGTGCCAGCAGCCCGGGTTCTGCAGGGGGCTACAATGAGCAGTTCTTC.

The chain combines TRBV18 with TRBJ2-7; D tentatively fits TRBD1 or TRBD2 (5 bases each). This CDR3 comprises 13 residues. The V and J ends lost 6 bases and 0 bases respectively, with 9 bases between them. CDR1 is KGHSH, CDR2 LQKENI, per germline. CDR3 sequence: CASSGTASYEQYF. CDR3 DNA: TGTGCCAGCTCCGGGACGGCCTCCTACGAGCAGTACTTC.

This clonotype was counted between two and nine times. V usage is TRBV15 and J usage is TRBJ2-7, with D possibly matching TRBD2 (5 bases). The germline gives CDR1 LNHNV, CDR2 YYDKDF (reference sequence). This CDR3 comprises 15 residues. Trimming took 0 bases from V and 5 from J, leaving 14 bases between them. The CDR3 DNA reads as TGTGCCACCAGCAGAGATCGAGGAGGTGGCAACGAGCAGTACTTC. Translated, it gives CATSRDRGGGNEQYF.

This chain joins TRBV19 and TRBJ2-5, with D uncertain. Germline CDR1 LNHDA, CDR2 SQIVND (reference sequence). The CDR3 sequence is 13 residues long. With 10 bases removed from V and 0 bases from J, the gap between germline ends came to 12 bases. CDR3 in amino acids: CAIRSWNQETQYF. CDR3 sequence (DNA): TGTGCCATTAGGAGCTGGAACCAAGAGACCCAGTACTTC.

This rearrangement joins TRBV7-2 to TRBJ2-1, with TRBD1 matching over 9 bases. The CDR3 sequence is 18 residues long. V lost 2 bases and J lost 1; bases outside the gene matches: 9. Germline CDR1 is SGHTA and CDR2 is FQGNSA. The DNA of the CDR3 is TGTGCCAGCAGCTTACCCAGAACGGGACAGGGATCCTACAATGAGCAGTTCTTC. Translated: CASSLPRTGQGSYNEQFF.

The rearrangement links TRBV3-1 to TRBJ2-7; 8 nucleotides agree with TRBD2. The J call could be wrong; TRBJ2-5 is a better fit for the DNA end. Per the germline V gene, CDR1 is LGHDT and CDR2 is YNNKEL (reference sequence). This CDR3 is built from 17 residues. The CDR3 sequence is CASSQGREGRGGETQYF. CDR3 coding DNA: TGTGCCAGCAGCCAAGGTCGGGAGGGCCGTGGCGGAGAGACCCAGTACTTC.

The V and J genes are TRBV9 and TRBJ2-7, with D possibly TRBD2 on 7 matching bases. The CDR3 loop spans 15 amino acids. Germline V gene lookup returns CDR1 SGDLS and CDR2 YYNGEE. V lost 4 bases, J lost 3 bases, and 17 bases lay in between. CDR3 DNA: TGTGCCAGCAGCCCGGAGGGGGGGCTCAGCTACGAGCAGTACTTC. Its translation is CASSPEGGLSYEQYF.